These 31 T cell receptor beta chains were sequenced from one sample in a study of molecular identifiers for immune sequencing clone quantification. TCRdb itself ran the PCR reads through MiXCR, one entry per CDR3 protein. Of about 640,000 distinct CDR3 sequences listed, 15% to 20% are singletons. Sequences were obtained from naive CD8+ T cells from blood, with Jurkat cell RNA spiked in. As to subset: FACS-sorted CD8+CD4-CCR7+CD45RA+ naive T cells. The receptors shown here come from a human donor in good health. Some libraries in this study had Jurkat cell RNA spiked in.

This clonotype came up many times. The V gene is TRBV29-1, the J gene TRBJ2-2; D perhaps matches TRBD2 (6 bases). V gave up 3 bases and J gave up 5 bases, with 13 bases separating them. This CDR3 spans 14 amino acids. The germline V gene has CDR1 SQVTM and CDR2 ANQGSEA. This CDR3 is CSVEYGSGTGELFF. As DNA, the CDR3 is TGCAGCGTTGAGTACGGGAGTGGAACCGGGGAGCTGTTTTTT.

The rearrangement links TRBV2 to TRBJ1-3; D may be TRBD1 (6 bases). This CDR3 region has 16 residues. The germline CDR1 and CDR2 sequences are SNHLY and FYNNEI. V was pared by 3 bases and J by 5 bases, with 17 bases between. The CDR3 DNA is TGTGCCAGCAGTGATAATACAGGGTCTCTCCGAAACACCATATATTTT. This sequence encodes CASSDNTGSLRNTIYF.

As to this clonotype: Just one base apart from a much larger clone, this may be a read error. Because it lacks the conserved phenylalanine or tryptophan at the end, this CDR3 is likely a read error. This sequence joins TRBV7-2 and TRBJ2-7, with D hard to call. This CDR3 region has 17 residues. Germline loops: CDR1 SGHTA, CDR2 FQGNSA. Trimming stripped 1 base from V and 3 bases from J, with 19 bases between. The CDR3 here is CASSLVPWEISYYEQYL. CDR3 nucleotides: TGTGCCAGCAGCTTAGTCCCATGGGAAATTTCCTACTACGAGCAGTACCTC.

This clonotype came up many times. J is TRBJ2-6 and V is TRBV13; 8 nucleotides agree with TRBD1. The CDR3 spans 17 residues. The ends lost 5 bases at V and 2 bases at J; junction bases unmatched: 8. CDR1 is PRHDT and CDR2 is FYEKMQ in the germline V gene (reference sequence). CDR3 in DNA: TGTGCCAGCAGCCCGGACAGGGAGGATCCTGGGGCCAACGTCCTGACTTTC. Its protein product is CASSPDREDPGANVLTF.

This clonotype was observed once. V is TRBV10-3 and J is TRBJ1-1; a possible D gene is TRBD1 (6 bases). Germline V gene sequence: CDR1 ENHRY, CDR2 SYGVKD. CDR3 length equals 13 residues. V lost 6 bases and J 3 bases, leaving 11 bases between the germline ends. The CDR3 loop reads CAIRGGGYTEAFF. CDR3 in DNA: TGTGCCATCAGGGGAGGGGGATACACTGAAGCTTTCTTT.

With respect to this clonotype: This could be a read error, since a much larger clone is one nucleotide away. This rearrangement joins TRBV5-1 to TRBJ1-1; D is possibly TRBD1 (5 bases). Looked up from germline, CDR1 is SGHRS and CDR2 is YFSETQ. V shed 3 bases and J shed 3 bases, with 15 bases lying between them. The length of the CDR3 is 15 residues. The CDR3 region is CASSSVWQGDTEAFF. CDR3 in DNA: TGCGCCAGCAGCTCGGTTTGGCAGGGTGACACTGAAGCTTTCTTT.

Details on this clonotype: This sequence may be a read error, since a much larger clone differs from it by one base. The chain has TRBV6-6 and TRBJ2-5, with 12 bases that match TRBD2. This CDR3 comprises 18 residues. Losses at the gene ends were 2 bases for V and 10 bases for J; bases not matched to a gene: 17. Germline CDR1 MNHNY, CDR2 SVGAGI (reference sequence). This CDR3 reads CASSYNGIASGGERIQYF. CDR3 sequence (DNA): TGTGCCAGCAGTTACAACGGGATCGCTAGCGGGGGGGAGAGAATCCAGTACTTC.

This clonotype has a count of ten or more. The chain couples TRBV28 to TRBJ2-1; TRBD1 might be the D (6 bases). The V gene's germline CDR1 is MDHEN and CDR2 SYDVKM. This CDR3 has 13 residues. Trimming shortened V by 4 bases and J by 6 bases, and 10 bases separated the two germline ends. The CDR3 loop reads CASSYRGFNEQFF. CDR3 bases: TGTGCCAGCAGTTATAGGGGGTTCAATGAGCAGTTCTTC.

Points on this clonotype: This may stem from a read error, because a much larger clone lies one nucleotide away. This chain links TRBV28 with TRBJ2-2; 7 positions match TRBD1. CDR1 is MDHEN, CDR2 SYDVKM, per germline. The V gene end was trimmed by 7 bases and the J gene end by 5 bases; junction bases not matched to a gene: 13. The CDR3 runs 16 residues. The DNA for the CDR3 is TGTGCCAGCAATATCTGGGACAGCTATTTTACCGGGGAGCTGTTTTTT. Its translation: CASNIWDSYFTGELFF.

This clonotype has ten or more counts. The V call is TRBV7-9, the J call TRBJ2-5; D possibly uses TRBD1 or TRBD2 (5 bases each). The CDR3 is 16 amino acids. Germline assignment: CDR1 SEHNR and CDR2 FQNEAQ (reference sequence). V was cut by 1 base and J by 1 base, with 13 bases left in between. The CDR3: CASSLGRGPIQETQYF. CDR3 DNA: TGTGCCAGCAGCTTAGGCCGGGGACCGATCCAAGAGACCCAGTACTTC.

This clonotype was seen repeatedly, ten times or more. The chain couples TRBV5-1 to TRBJ1-1; weak D call: TRBD1 (6 bases). Looked up from germline, CDR1 is SGHRS and CDR2 is YFSETQ. The CDR3 totals 14 residues. V lost 4 bases to trimming and J lost 8 bases, with 18 bases between them. CDR3 in DNA: TGCGCCAGCAGCGCACCCAACAGGGACGGGGAAGCTTTCTTT. It codes for CASSAPNRDGEAFF.

This clonotype came up many times. This sequence joins TRBV7-8 and TRBJ1-5, with D possibly TRBD1 on 5 matching bases. In germline, CDR1 is SGHVS, CDR2 FQNEAQ. The CDR3 is made up of 17 amino acids. V dropped 5 bases and J dropped 0 bases, with 17 bases sitting between them. The CDR3 here is CASSPGLGQYSNQPQHF. The CDR3 DNA sequence: TGTGCCAGCAGCCCAGGCCTTGGACAATATAGCAATCAGCCCCAGCATTTT.

This clonotype was counted many times. The V gene is TRBV7-9, the J gene TRBJ2-5; the match to TRBD1 covers 8 bases. CDR1 is SEHNR, CDR2 FQNEAQ, per germline (reference sequence). The CDR3 is made up of 15 amino acids. The V segment lost 6 bases and the J segment 5 bases; nucleotides outside the gene matches: 11. The CDR3 sequence: CASSLDRVSVETQYF. The CDR3 bases are TGTGCCAGCAGTCTGGACAGGGTATCAGTGGAGACCCAGTACTTC. The entire variable domain, with the rest obtained from reference TRBV7-9 and TRBJ2-5, is as follows: DTGVSQNPRHKITKRGQNVTFRCDPISEHNRLYWYRQTLGQGPEFLTYFQNEAQLEKSRLLSDRFSAERPKGSFSTLEIQRTEQGDSAMYLCASSLDRVSVETQYFGPGTRLLVL.

This chain links TRBV12-3 or TRBV12-4 with TRBJ1-2, with a possible D match to TRBD1 (5 bases). V lost 5 bases to trimming and J lost 2 bases, with 12 bases between them. There are 14 residues in the CDR3. CDR3 DNA: TGTGCCAGCAGTATAAAGGGGTTCAACTATGGCTACACCTTC. Its protein product is CASSIKGFNYGYTF.

This clonotype was seen ten or more times. The rearrangement joins TRBV19 to TRBJ2-1, with D possibly matching TRBD1 (5 bases). This CDR3 spans 15 amino acids. CDR1 is LNHDA, CDR2 SQIVND, per germline (reference sequence). The V end was cut by 6 bases, the J end by 2 bases, with 14 bases between. The CDR3: CASRWVAGTYNEQFF. CDR3 bases: TGTGCCAGTAGGTGGGTGGCAGGGACCTACAATGAGCAGTTCTTC.

This clonotype was seen ten or more times. This chain's CDR3 is CASSLSMAGGPGETQYF. The CDR3 DNA reads TGTGCCAGCAGCTTATCTATGGCGGGAGGGCCGGGTGAGACCCAGTACTTC. The chain links TRBV13 to TRBJ2-5; 9 bases fit TRBD2. Germline loops: CDR1 PRHDT, CDR2 FYEKMQ (reference sequence). Germline trimming cut 2 bases from V and 5 bases from J; bases unmatched to any gene: 12. This CDR3 comprises 17 residues.

This clonotype has only a few counts. This chain uses TRBV4-1 with TRBJ1-2, with D possibly being TRBD1 (5 bases). Trimming cost V 1 base and J 4 bases, with 16 bases left between them. The CDR3 is 16 residues long. Germline CDR1 is MGHRA and CDR2 is YSYEKL. CDR3 sequence: CASSQVHGGEGYGYTF. CDR3 DNA: TGCGCCAGCAGCCAAGTTCACGGGGGGGAAGGCTATGGCTACACCTTC.

A remark on this clonotype: Since a much larger clone is just one base distant, this may be a read error. The V gene is TRBV5-3, the J gene TRBJ2-6; D not resolved. TRBV5-3 is designated an ORF whose function remains uncertain. V was cut by 10 bases and J by 0 bases, with 26 bases left in between. The CDR3 sequence is 19 residues long. Written as DNA, the CDR3 is TGTGCCGGCAGCAAGCTCACTTCCAGTCTTAGCTCTGGGGCCAACGTCCTGACTTTC. This codes for CAGSKLTSSLSSGANVLTF.

The table lists this clonotype with many counts. The chain carries TRBV5-1 and TRBJ2-3; 10 nucleotides match TRBD2. CDR1 and CDR2 (germline): SGHRS, YFSETQ. The CDR3 has 17 residues. Trimming removed 1 base from V and 2 bases from J; junction bases left unmatched: 7. CDR3 residues: CASSLTGLAALTDTQYF. The CDR3 nucleotides read TGCGCCAGCAGCTTGACAGGACTAGCGGCCCTCACAGATACGCAGTATTTT.

In the case of this clonotype: This sequence may be a read error, since a much larger clone differs from it by one base. The chain is built from TRBV28 and TRBJ2-2; 9 bases fit TRBD2. The CDR3 is 15 residues long. The V gene's germline CDR1 is MDHEN and CDR2 SYDVKM. The CDR3 spells CASSLLAGDTRELFF. As DNA, the CDR3 is TGTGCCAGCAGTCTCTTAGCGGGAGACACCAGGGAGCTGTTTTTT.

The chain has TRBV30 and TRBJ1-4; tentatively, D is TRBD1 (5 bases). This CDR3 comprises 14 residues. Germline lookup yields CDR1 GTSNPN and CDR2 SVGIG (reference sequence). The V and J ends lost 0 bases and 10 bases respectively, with 15 bases between them. CDR3 nucleotide sequence: TGTGCCTGGAGTGTACTCCGGCCGGGGGGAAAACTGTTTTTT. Translated: CAWSVLRPGGKLFF.

Remarks on this clonotype: A clone one base away is much larger, so this may be a read error. J is TRBJ1-5 and V is TRBV6-6; perhaps TRBD1 as D (5 bases). The CDR3 loop spans 14 amino acids. V gave up 3 bases and J gave up 0 bases, with 6 bases separating them. Germline V gives CDR1 MNHNY, CDR2 SVGAGI (reference sequence). The CDR3 DNA sequence: TGTGCCAGCAGTTATGGGACTAGCAATCAGCCCCAGCATTTT. The encoded protein is CASSYGTSNQPQHF.

This clonotype appeared many times. The chain combines TRBV18 with TRBJ1-6; 9 positions match TRBD1. Germline-derived CDR1 and CDR2 are KGHSH and LQKENI. J gave up 7 bases and V 3 bases, and 4 bases lay outside the gene matches. CDR3 length: 15 amino acids. CDR3 nucleotides: TGTGCCAGCTCACCGGAGGGGACAGGGAATTCACCCCTCCACTTT. Protein sequence: CASSPEGTGNSPLHF.

The genes are TRBV7-9 and TRBJ2-2; 8 nucleotides align to TRBD2. The CDR3 loop spans 15 amino acids. Per the germline V gene, CDR1 is SEHNR and CDR2 is FQNEAQ (reference sequence). The V and J ends lost 6 bases and 4 bases, in that order; junction bases with no gene match: 7. The CDR3 sequence: CASRPGLDTTGELFF. The CDR3 coding sequence is TGTGCCAGCAGGCCGGGACTAGATACCACCGGGGAGCTGTTTTTT.

The rearrangement joins TRBV19 to TRBJ2-3; 11 nucleotides line up with TRBD2. The CDR3 runs 14 residues. Trimming took 7 bases from V and 6 from J; bases not matched to a gene: 6. Germline lookup yields CDR1 LNHDA and CDR2 SQIVND (reference sequence). The CDR3 loop reads CASTPGTSGDTQYF. CDR3 coding DNA: TGTGCCAGTACCCCCGGGACTAGCGGTGATACGCAGTATTTT.

V and J are TRBV7-6 and TRBJ2-5; 7 nucleotides agree with TRBD1. This CDR3 is built from 14 residues. The germline V gene has CDR1 SGHVS and CDR2 FNYEAQ. Trimming cost V 3 bases and J 6 bases; bases outside gene matches: 7. Here the CDR3 DNA reads TGTGCCAGCAGCTTCCTGACAGGGTCGCAGACCCAGTACTTC. This translates into CASSFLTGSQTQYF.

The J gene is TRBJ1-3, the V gene TRBV19; weak D call: TRBD1 (6 bases). The CDR3 covers 15 residues. CDR1 LNHDA and CDR2 SQIVND come from the germline V gene (reference sequence). Trimming cost V 5 bases and J 2 bases, with 13 bases left between them. In nucleotides, the CDR3 is TGTGCCAGTAGTGACCTCCACAGGGCTGGAAACACCATATATTTT. This gives the protein CASSDLHRAGNTIYF.

V gene TRBV12-3 or TRBV12-4 combines with J gene TRBJ1-1, with a tentative D call TRBD1 (6 bases). The CDR3 sequence is 15 residues long. V was shortened by 3 bases and J by 4 bases, with 15 bases between the two germline ends. Here the CDR3 DNA reads TGTGCCAGCAGTTTGACCAGGGGCGCGTTCACTGAAGCTTTCTTT. It codes for CASSLTRGAFTEAFF.

This clonotype was recorded a few times. This chain joins TRBV10-3 and TRBJ2-7, with 9 bases lining up with TRBD2. J lost 5 bases, V lost 1 base, and 6 bases had no gene match. There are 15 residues in the CDR3. CDR1 is ENHRY, CDR2 SYGVKD, per germline. This chain's CDR3 is CAISEYSGRGDEQYF. DNA of the CDR3: TGTGCCATCAGTGAGTATAGCGGGAGAGGCGACGAGCAGTACTTC.

The V and J genes are TRBV6-2 or TRBV6-3 and TRBJ2-1; no clear D gene. Germline lookup yields CDR1 MNHEY and CDR2 SVGEGT. The CDR3 extends over 15 amino acids. Trimming removed 6 bases at V and 0 bases at J, with 12 bases between. The CDR3 DNA reads as TGTGCCAGCAGCGGCGTTCTCTACTCCTACAATGAGCAGTTCTTC. This codes for CASSGVLYSYNEQFF.

This clonotype appeared a single time. One junction end does not reproduce the germline sequence, and a read error may be involved. V usage is TRBV7-9 and J usage is TRBJ2-4; possible D gene TRBD1, 6 bases. The CDR3 is 15 residues long. Germline CDR1 is SEHNR and CDR2 is FQNEAQ (reference sequence). The CDR3 here is CASSPPGFGGDIQHF. Here the CDR3 DNA reads TGTGCCAGCAGCCCCCCCGGGTTTGGTGGGGACATTCAGCACTTT.